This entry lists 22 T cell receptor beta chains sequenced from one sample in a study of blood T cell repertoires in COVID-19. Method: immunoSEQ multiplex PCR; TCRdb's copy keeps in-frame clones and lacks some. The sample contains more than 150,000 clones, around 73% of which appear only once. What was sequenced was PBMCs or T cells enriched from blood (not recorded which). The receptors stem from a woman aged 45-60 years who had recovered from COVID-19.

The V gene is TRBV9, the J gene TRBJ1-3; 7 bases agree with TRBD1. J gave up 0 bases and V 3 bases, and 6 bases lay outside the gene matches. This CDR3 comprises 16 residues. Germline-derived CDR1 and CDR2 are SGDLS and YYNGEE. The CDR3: CASSARQGHSGNTIYF. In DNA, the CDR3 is TGTGCCAGCAGCGCCAGACAGGGACACTCTGGAAACACCATATATTTT.

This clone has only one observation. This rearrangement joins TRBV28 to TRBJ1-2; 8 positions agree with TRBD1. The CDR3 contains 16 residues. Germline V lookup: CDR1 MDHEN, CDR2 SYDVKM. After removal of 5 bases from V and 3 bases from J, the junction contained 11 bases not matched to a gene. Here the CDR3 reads CASSPGQGSPYYGYTF. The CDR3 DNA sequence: TGTGCCAGCAGTCCAGGACAGGGTTCGCCCTACTATGGCTACACCTTC.

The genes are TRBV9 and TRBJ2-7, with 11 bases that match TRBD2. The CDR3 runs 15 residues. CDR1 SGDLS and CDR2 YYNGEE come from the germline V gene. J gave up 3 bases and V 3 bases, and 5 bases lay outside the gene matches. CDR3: CASSEGLAAYYEQYF. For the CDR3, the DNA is TGTGCCAGCAGCGAGGGACTAGCGGCCTACTACGAGCAGTACTTC.

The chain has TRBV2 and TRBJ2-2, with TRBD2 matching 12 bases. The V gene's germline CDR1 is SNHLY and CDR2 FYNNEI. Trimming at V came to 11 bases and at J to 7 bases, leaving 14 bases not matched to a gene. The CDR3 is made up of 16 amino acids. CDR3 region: CASRASGRAGVGELFF. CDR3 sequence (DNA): TGTGCCTCCAGGGCTAGCGGGAGGGCCGGGGTCGGGGAGCTGTTTTTT.

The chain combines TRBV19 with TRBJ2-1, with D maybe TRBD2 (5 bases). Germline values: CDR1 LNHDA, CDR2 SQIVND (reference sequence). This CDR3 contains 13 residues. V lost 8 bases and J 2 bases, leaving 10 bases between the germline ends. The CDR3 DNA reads TGTGCCAGTTCTACGGGAACCTACAATGAGCAGTTCTTC. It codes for CASSTGTYNEQFF.

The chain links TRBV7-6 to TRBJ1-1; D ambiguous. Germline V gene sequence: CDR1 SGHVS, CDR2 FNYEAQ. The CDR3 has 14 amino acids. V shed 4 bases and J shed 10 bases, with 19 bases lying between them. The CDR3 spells CASSSTGSRRVAFF. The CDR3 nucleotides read TGTGCCAGCAGCTCGACGGGTTCTAGACGCGTAGCTTTCTTT.

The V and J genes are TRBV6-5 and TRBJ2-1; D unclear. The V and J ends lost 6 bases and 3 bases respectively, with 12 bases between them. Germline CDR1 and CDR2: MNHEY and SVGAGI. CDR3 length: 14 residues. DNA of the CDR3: TGTGCCAGCAGCCCCTCACTTCTCTACAATGAGCAGTTCTTC. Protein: CASSPSLLYNEQFF.

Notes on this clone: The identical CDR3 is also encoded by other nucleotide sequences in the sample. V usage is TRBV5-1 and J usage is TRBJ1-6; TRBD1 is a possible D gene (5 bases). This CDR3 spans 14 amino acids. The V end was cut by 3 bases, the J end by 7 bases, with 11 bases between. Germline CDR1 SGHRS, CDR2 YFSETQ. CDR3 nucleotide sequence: TGCGCCAGCAGCTCCCAGGGTCTGAATTCACCCCTCCACTTT. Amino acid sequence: CASSSQGLNSPLHF.

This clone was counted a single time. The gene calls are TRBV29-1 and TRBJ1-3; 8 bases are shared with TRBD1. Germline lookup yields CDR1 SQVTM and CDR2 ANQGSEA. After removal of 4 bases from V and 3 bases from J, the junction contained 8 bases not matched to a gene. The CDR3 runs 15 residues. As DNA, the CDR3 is TGCAGCGTTGTTGGGACAGGTGAAATTGGAAACACCATATATTTT. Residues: CSVVGTGEIGNTIYF.

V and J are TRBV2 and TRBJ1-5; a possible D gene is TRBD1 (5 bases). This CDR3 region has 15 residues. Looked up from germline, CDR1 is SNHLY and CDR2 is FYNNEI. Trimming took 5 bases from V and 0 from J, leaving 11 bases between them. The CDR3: CASSPDSYSNQPQHF. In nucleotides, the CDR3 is TGTGCCAGCAGTCCCGACAGCTATAGCAATCAGCCCCAGCATTTT.

The CDR3: CASSLESNGRAMNEQFF. The CDR3 bases are TGTGCCAGCAGCTTAGAATCTAACGGGAGGGCCATGAATGAGCAGTTCTTC. The chain couples TRBV7-8 to TRBJ2-1; the match to TRBD2 covers 8 bases. The V gene's germline CDR1 is SGHVS and CDR2 FQNEAQ. The CDR3 runs to 17 residues. J gave up 7 bases and V 1 base, and 12 bases lay outside the gene matches.

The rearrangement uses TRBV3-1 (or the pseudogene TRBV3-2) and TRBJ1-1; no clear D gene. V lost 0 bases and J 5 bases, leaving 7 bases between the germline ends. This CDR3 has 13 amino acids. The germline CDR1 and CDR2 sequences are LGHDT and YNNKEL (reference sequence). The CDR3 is CASSQENTTEAFF. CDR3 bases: TGTGCCAGCAGCCAAGAAAACACGACTGAAGCTTTCTTT.

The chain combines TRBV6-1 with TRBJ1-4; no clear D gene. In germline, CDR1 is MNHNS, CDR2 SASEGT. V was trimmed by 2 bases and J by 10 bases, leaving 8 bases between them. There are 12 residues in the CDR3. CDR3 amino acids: CASSELVGKLFF. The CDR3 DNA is TGTGCCAGCAGTGAACTCGTCGGAAAACTGTTTTTT.

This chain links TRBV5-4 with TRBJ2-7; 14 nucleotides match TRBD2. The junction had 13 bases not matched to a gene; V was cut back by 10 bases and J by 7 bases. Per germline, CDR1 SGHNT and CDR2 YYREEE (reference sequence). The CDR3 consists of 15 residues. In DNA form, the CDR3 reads TGTGCCTGCCGACTAGCGGGAGGGGTCGAGGGAGAGCAGTACTTC. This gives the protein CACRLAGGVEGEQYF. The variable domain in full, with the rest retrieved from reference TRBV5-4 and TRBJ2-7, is ETGVTQSPTHLIKTRGQQVTLRCSSQSGHNTVSWYQQALGQGPQFIFQYYREEENGRGNFPPRFSGLQFPNYSSELNVNALELDDSALYLCACRLAGGVEGEQYFGPGTRLTVT.

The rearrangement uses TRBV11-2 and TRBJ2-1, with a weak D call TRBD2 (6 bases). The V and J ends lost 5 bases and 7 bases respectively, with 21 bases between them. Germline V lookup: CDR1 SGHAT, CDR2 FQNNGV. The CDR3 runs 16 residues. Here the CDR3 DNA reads TGTGCCAGCAGCACCGGCGGTCGGGAGCGCTATAATGAGCAGTTCTTC. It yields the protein CASSTGGRERYNEQFF.

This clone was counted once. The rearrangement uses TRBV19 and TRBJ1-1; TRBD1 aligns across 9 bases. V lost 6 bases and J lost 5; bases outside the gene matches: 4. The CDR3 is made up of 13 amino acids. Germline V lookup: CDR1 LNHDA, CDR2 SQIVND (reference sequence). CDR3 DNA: TGTGCCAGTAGCCGGACAGGGGAGACTGAAGCTTTCTTT. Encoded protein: CASSRTGETEAFF.

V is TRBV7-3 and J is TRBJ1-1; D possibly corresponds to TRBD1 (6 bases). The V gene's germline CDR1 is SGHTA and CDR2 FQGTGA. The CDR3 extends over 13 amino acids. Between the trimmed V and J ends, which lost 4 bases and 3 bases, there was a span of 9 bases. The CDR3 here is CASSSNRDTEAFF. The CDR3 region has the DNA TGTGCCAGCAGCTCCAACAGGGACACTGAAGCTTTCTTT.

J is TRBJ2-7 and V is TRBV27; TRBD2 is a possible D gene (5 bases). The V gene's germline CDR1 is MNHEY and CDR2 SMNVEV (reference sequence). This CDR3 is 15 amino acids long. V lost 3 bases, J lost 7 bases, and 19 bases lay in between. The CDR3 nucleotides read TGTGCCAGCAGTTTGGCAGGAGGTCGCTTCCTGGAGCAGTACTTC. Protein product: CASSLAGGRFLEQYF.

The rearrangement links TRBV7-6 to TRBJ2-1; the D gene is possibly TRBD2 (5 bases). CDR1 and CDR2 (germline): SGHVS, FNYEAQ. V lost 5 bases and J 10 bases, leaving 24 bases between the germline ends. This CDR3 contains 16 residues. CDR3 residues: CASSPAGQQPKEEQFF. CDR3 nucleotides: TGTGCCAGCAGCCCCGCGGGCCAGCAGCCTAAAGAGGAGCAGTTCTTC.

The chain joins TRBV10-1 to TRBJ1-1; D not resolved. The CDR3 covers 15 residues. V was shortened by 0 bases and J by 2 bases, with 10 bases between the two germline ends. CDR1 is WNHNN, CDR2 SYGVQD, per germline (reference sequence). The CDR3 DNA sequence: TGCGCCAGCAGTGAGTCGGGTCGGAGTAACACTGAAGCTTTCTTT. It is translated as CASSESGRSNTEAFF.

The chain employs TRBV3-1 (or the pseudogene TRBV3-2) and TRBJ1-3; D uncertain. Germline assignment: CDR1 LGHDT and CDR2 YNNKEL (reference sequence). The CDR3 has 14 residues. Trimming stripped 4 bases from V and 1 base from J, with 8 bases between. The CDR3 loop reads CASSLLASGNTIYF. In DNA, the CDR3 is TGTGCCAGCAGCCTCCTAGCGTCTGGAAACACCATATATTTT.

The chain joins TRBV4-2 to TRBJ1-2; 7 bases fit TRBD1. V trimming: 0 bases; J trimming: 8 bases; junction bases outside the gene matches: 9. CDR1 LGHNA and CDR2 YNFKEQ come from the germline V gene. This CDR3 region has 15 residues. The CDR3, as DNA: TGTGCCAGCAGCCAAGATCATGGCAGGGGGTTCGGCTACACCTTC. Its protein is CASSQDHGRGFGYTF.